This TCR beta chain was recorded in a study of blood T cell repertoires in COVID-19. Study information: PBMCs, B-cell-depleted T cells, or T cells were the source of the cDNA or gDNA that made up the material.

CDR3 length equals 15 residues. The trim removed 3 bases at V and 10 bases at J, leaving 10 bases unmatched. Germline CDR1 and CDR2: SGDLS and YYNGEE. This table comes from immunoSEQ multiplex PCR, and its TCRdb copy is limited to in-frame clones, with some not included. The table includes about 54,000 clones, around 86% detected once. This rearrangement joins TRBV9 to TRBJ1-6; 7 bases agree with TRBD1. The origin of this receptor is a man aged 50 or older with active COVID-19. Sequenced material: peripheral blood. The CDR3 nucleotides are TGTGCCAGCAGCGGGACCTCTACAGGGGACTCACCCCTCCACTTT. Protein product: CASSGTSTGDSPLHF.